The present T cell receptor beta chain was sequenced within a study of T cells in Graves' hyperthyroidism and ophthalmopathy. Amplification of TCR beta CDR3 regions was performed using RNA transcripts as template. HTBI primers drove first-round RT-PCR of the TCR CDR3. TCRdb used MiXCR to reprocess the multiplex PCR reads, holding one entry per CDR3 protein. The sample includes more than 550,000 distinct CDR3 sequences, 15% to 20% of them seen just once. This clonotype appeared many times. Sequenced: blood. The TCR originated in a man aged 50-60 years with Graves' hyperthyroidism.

CDR3 sequence reads: CASSLHGGVSSYNEQFF. The DNA for the CDR3 is TGTGCCAGCAGTCTACATGGGGGGGTTAGCTCCTACAATGAGCAGTTCTTC. V is TRBV28 and J is TRBJ2-1; 7 nucleotides align to TRBD2. This CDR3 region has 17 residues. The germline V gene has CDR1 MDHEN and CDR2 SYDVKM. The V segment lost 5 bases and the J segment 0 bases; nucleotides outside the gene matches: 10. Based on the CDR3 plus reference TRBV28 and TRBJ2-1, the full variable domain is DVKVTQSSRYLVKRTGEKVFLECVQDMDHENMFWYRQDPGLGLRLIYFSYDVKMKEKGDIPEGYSVSREKKERFSLILESASTNQTSMYLCASSLHGGVSSYNEQFFGPGTRLTVL.